The entry below describes one T cell receptor beta chain. Antigen specificity is unknown. This sample was taken from a study of cytomegalovirus exposure and HLA in healthy donors. Study results and caveats: An observed cluster of highly shared sequence variants was recorded as a likely sequencing artifact. A prior analysis recorded that most TCR beta V segments were productive about 87% or about 30% of the time.

PCR involved 60 Vbeta and 13 Jbeta primers. Profiled with immunoSEQ multiplex PCR; TCRdb holds only in-frame clones, not every one. In the table there are around 120,000 clones, 84% of which are singletons. The clonotype originates from a man aged 45 to 65 in good health and CMV-seronegative. Sample: PBMCs.

CDR3 nucleotide sequence: TGTGCCAGCAGTTACTCTGTGGGGAGTAATGAAAAACTGTTTTTT. Translation: CASSYSVGSNEKLFF. The chain links TRBV6-5 to TRBJ1-4; D not certain. CDR3 length: 15 amino acids. From germline, CDR1 is MNHEY and CDR2 SVGAGI. Trimming cost V 0 bases and J 4 bases, with 9 bases left between them.